This T cell receptor beta chain was documented in a study of cytomegalovirus exposure and HLA in healthy donors. The germline CDR1 and CDR2 sequences are MNHEY and SMNVEV (reference sequence). The CDR3 covers 16 residues. Deletions cut 9 bases from V and 7 bases from J, with 25 bases between. Study outcomes and limitations: The study listed roughly 160 cytomegalovirus-associated TCR beta chains. Rates of TCR association differed by HLA locus in a later analysis, with DRB1 highest and HLA-C lowest. The authors considered a cluster of highly shared sequence variants likely to be a sequencing artifact.

This clone showed up just once. Its antigen is undetermined. The PCR was carried out with 60 Vbeta primers and 13 Jbeta primers. TCRdb keeps only in-frame clones here, not all; method: immunoSEQ multiplex PCR. The sample gives roughly 220,000 clones, about 74% of which show up once; 1.8% is in the top ten. Sequenced sample: PBMCs. The TCR comes from a woman between 25 and 40 years old in good health and CMV-seronegative. The chain is built from TRBV27 and TRBJ1-5, with D perhaps matching TRBD1 (5 bases). The CDR3 loop is CASSLTGLIYGQPQHF. In DNA, the CDR3 is TGTGCCAGTTCCTTAACAGGTCTTATTTACGGACAGCCCCAGCATTTT.